A selection of T cell receptor beta chains follows, all from one sample in a study of T cell responses to AZD1222 COVID-19 vaccine. Only in-frame clones appear in the TCRdb table, and some are missing; sequencing was by immunoSEQ multiplex PCR. The sample includes about 200,000 clones, approximately 93% of them seen just once. This sample comprised peripheral blood, obtained 28 days after the second AZD1222 dose. These TCRs come from an adult who received the AZD1222 COVID-19 vaccine. Each CDR3 is given with its conserved first and last residue. A D gene is named only where the DNA matches it firmly. Size values are once, few and many counts, or a class for expanded clones, and some rows have none.

v_call	j_call	d_call	clone_size	cdr3_nt	cdr3_aa
TRBV21-1	TRBJ2-3	NA	NA	TGTGCCAGCGCAGACAGGGAAAGCTCTGCGAGCACAGATACGCAGTATTTT	CASADRESSASTDTQYF
TRBV19	TRBJ2-3	TRBD1	NA	TGTGCCAGTAGAGAAAGGGACAGGGTGGCGGATACGCAGTATTTT	CASRERDRVADTQYF
TRBV3-1/TRBV3-2	TRBJ1-2	NA	NA	TGTGCCAGCAGCCAACAATCGGGAGGTGGCTACACCTTC	CASSQQSGGGYTF
TRBV7-9	TRBJ2-7	TRBD1	NA	TGTGCCAGCAGCTCCCTGGGGACAGGGGGATCGTACGAGCAGTACTTC	CASSSLGTGGSYEQYF
TRBV5-4	TRBJ2-3	TRBD2	NA	TGTGCCAGCAGTTCACTAGCGGGGGGGCTGGATACGCAGTATTTT	CASSSLAGGLDTQYF
TRBV19	TRBJ1-2	TRBD1	NA	TGTGCCAGTAGACACTTGGGCGGAGGGGGCGGTAACTATGGCTACACCTTC	CASRHLGGGGGNYGYTF
TRBV9	TRBJ1-3	TRBD1	NA	TGTGCCAGCAGCGCCCAGGGGGGGGATGGAAACACCATATATTTT	CASSAQGGDGNTIYF
TRBV5-4	TRBJ1-4	NA	NA	TGTGCCAGCAGCCCAACAACCGGGGGGAATGAAAAACTGTTTTTT	CASSPTTGGNEKLFF
TRBV5-1	TRBJ1-1	NA	NA	TGCGCCAGCAGCCCACCCACGGGCATGAACACTGAAGCTTTCTTT	CASSPPTGMNTEAFF
TRBV10-3	TRBJ1-2	NA	once	TGTGCCATCAGTGACTCGGCCGTTCGCTATGGCTACACCTTC	CAISDSAVRYGYTF
TRBV5-6	TRBJ2-7	NA	once	TGTGCCAGCAGCTTGTTGGGCGAGCAGTACTTC	CASSLLGEQYF
TRBV9	TRBJ1-6	TRBD1	NA	TGTGCCAGCAGGGAAGGACAGGGAATGAATTCACCCCTCCACTTT	CASREGQGMNSPLHF
TRBV12-3/TRBV12-4	TRBJ1-2	TRBD1	NA	TGTGCCAGCAGGGGACAGGGGTATGGCTACACCTTC	CASRGQGYGYTF
TRBV5-4	TRBJ1-1	NA	NA	TGTGCCAGCAGCTCCATTCGGGGGAACACTGAAGCTTTCTTT	CASSSIRGNTEAFF
TRBV5-1	TRBJ1-3	TRBD1	NA	TGCGCCAGCAGCTGGGGACCCGGGACAGGGTACTCTGGAAACACCATATATTTT	CASSWGPGTGYSGNTIYF
TRBV29-1	TRBJ2-4	NA	NA	TGCAGCGTTGGATTGGACGCACCAGGAATTCAGTACTTC	CSVGLDAPGIQYF
TRBV6-4	TRBJ1-2	NA	once	TGTGCCAGTGAACTTGCGGGGGTTGTGGACTATGGCTACACCTTC	CASELAGVVDYGYTF
TRBV19	TRBJ2-1	NA	NA	TGTGCCAGTAGTCAGGGGGGCAATGAGCAGTTCTTC	CASSQGGNEQFF
TRBV5-6	TRBJ1-2	TRBD1	NA	TGTGCCAGCAGCTGGGGAACAGGGGCAGACTATGGCTACACCTTC	CASSWGTGADYGYTF
TRBV28	TRBJ1-6	NA	NA	TGTGCCAGCAGAGGTCTACAGGGCCTCTCCTATAATTCACCCCTCCACTTT	CASRGLQGLSYNSPLHF
TRBV19	TRBJ2-7	TRBD1	NA	TGTGCCAGTAGTATTCGGACAGGGAAACCCTACGAGCAGTACTTC	CASSIRTGKPYEQYF
TRBV12-3/TRBV12-4	TRBJ1-5	NA	NA	TGTGCCAGCAGCAGGGAGGCCAATCAGCCCCAGCATTTT	CASSREANQPQHF
TRBV6-6	TRBJ1-1	NA	NA	TGTGCCAGCAGTCTCGACAGAGACCTTGAAGCTTTCTTT	CASSLDRDLEAFF
TRBV27	TRBJ2-7	NA	NA	TGTGCCAGCAGTTTCGGACAGTTCTACGAGCAGTACTTC	CASSFGQFYEQYF
TRBV18	TRBJ1-1	NA	few	TGTGCCAGCTCTCCCGGGACGGCGAACACTGAAGCTTTCTTT	CASSPGTANTEAFF
TRBV3-1/TRBV3-2	TRBJ2-5	NA	NA	TGTGCCAGCAGCTCTTTCCTGGTTCAAGAGACCCAGTACTTC	CASSSFLVQETQYF
TRBV19	TRBJ2-2	TRBD1	NA	TGTGCCAGTATTCAGGACAGGATGGGCGGGGAGCTGTTTTTT	CASIQDRMGGELFF
TRBV5-1	TRBJ2-7	NA	NA	TGCGCCAGCAGAGGGGACGCTTATTACGAGCAGTACTTC	CASRGDAYYEQYF
TRBV5-1	TRBJ1-3	NA	NA	TGCGCCAGCGGAAGCAGGGGAGAGCCTGGAAACACCATATATTTT	CASGSRGEPGNTIYF
TRBV27	TRBJ2-1	NA	NA	TGTGCCAGCAGTCAACTAAAGGGGTGGGGGAGTTACAATGAGCAGTTCTTC	CASSQLKGWGSYNEQFF
TRBV10-2	TRBJ1-1	NA	once	TGCGCCAGCAGTGAGTATCGGGAGTCTTTCTTT	CASSEYRESFF
TRBV7-6	TRBJ1-2	NA	NA	TGTGCCAGCAGCTTAGGGGGAGGAACTCCTAACTATGGCTACACCTTC	CASSLGGGTPNYGYTF
TRBV6-5	TRBJ1-1	NA	NA	TGTGCCAGCACCCTCCTAGTTCAGGGTTACACTGAAGCTTTCTTT	CASTLLVQGYTEAFF
TRBV6-2/TRBV6-3	TRBJ2-1	NA	NA	TGTGCCAGCAGTTACTTCGATGAGCAGTTCTTC	CASSYFDEQFF
TRBV28	TRBJ2-7	TRBD1	NA	TGTGCCAGCAGGGAACAGGGGCGTTTATCCTACGAGCAGTACTTC	CASREQGRLSYEQYF
TRBV5-1	TRBJ2-7	NA	NA	TGCGCCAGCAGCTTGGGACAGCCCCTCTACGAGCAGTACTTC	CASSLGQPLYEQYF
TRBV6-5	TRBJ1-6	TRBD1	NA	TGTGCCAGCAGCTTGGACAGGGGTCGGAATTCACCCCTCCACTTT	CASSLDRGRNSPLHF
TRBV12-3/TRBV12-4	TRBJ1-3	NA	NA	TGTGCCAGCAGTTTATCCACCATATATTTT	CASSLSTIYF
TRBV19	TRBJ2-7	NA	NA	TGTGCCAGTAGTGGCAGCTTCCACTCCTACGAGCAGTACTTC	CASSGSFHSYEQYF
TRBV4-1	TRBJ1-6	NA	NA	TGCGCCAGCTCACCCGACCTACAGGGAACGGATAATTCACCCCTCCACTTT	CASSPDLQGTDNSPLHF
TRBV3-1/TRBV3-2	TRBJ1-6	NA	NA	TGTGCCAGCAGCCATAATTCACCCCTCCACTTT	CASSHNSPLHF
TRBV2	TRBJ2-2	TRBD2	NA	TGTGCCAGCAGGACCCCGACTAGCGGGGCTAACACCGGGGAGCTGTTTTTT	CASRTPTSGANTGELFF